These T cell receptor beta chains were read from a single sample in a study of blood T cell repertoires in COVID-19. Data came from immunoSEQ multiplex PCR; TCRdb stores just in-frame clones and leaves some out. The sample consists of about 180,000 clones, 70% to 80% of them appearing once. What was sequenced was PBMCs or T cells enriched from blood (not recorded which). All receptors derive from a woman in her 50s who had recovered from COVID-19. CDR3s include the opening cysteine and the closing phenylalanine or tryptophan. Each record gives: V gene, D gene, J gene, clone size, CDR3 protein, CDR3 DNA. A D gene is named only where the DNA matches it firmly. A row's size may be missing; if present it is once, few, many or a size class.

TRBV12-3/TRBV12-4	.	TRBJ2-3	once	CASRKLTDTQYF	TGTGCCAGCAGAAAGCTCACAGATACGCAGTATTTT
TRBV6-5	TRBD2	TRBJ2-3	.	CASSSPPSGRADTQYF	TGTGCCAGCAGTTCCCCCCCCAGCGGGAGGGCAGATACGCAGTATTTT
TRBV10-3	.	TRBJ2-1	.	CAISPGVAYNEQFF	TGTGCCATCAGCCCGGGGGTGGCCTACAATGAGCAGTTCTTC
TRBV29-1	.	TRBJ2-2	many	CSVEDRTNTGELFF	TGCAGCGTTGAAGACAGAACGAACACCGGGGAGCTGTTTTTT
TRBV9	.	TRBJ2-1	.	CASSVVAGLAYNEQFF	TGTGCCAGCAGCGTAGTGGCGGGTTTAGCCTACAATGAGCAGTTCTTC
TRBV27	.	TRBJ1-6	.	CASSSYISRGSPLHF	TGTGCCAGCAGTTCCTATATATCGCGCGGTTCACCCCTCCACTTT
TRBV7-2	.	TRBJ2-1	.	CASSLEARPDEQFF	TGTGCCAGCAGCTTAGAAGCCAGGCCGGATGAGCAGTTCTTC
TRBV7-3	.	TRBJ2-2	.	CASSSRGGTGELFF	TGTGCCAGCAGCTCCCGCGGCGGGACCGGGGAGCTGTTTTTT
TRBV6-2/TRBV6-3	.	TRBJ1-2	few	CASSLLYGYTF	TGTGCCAGCAGTCTACTCTATGGCTACACCTTC
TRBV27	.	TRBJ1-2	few	CASSLTRGDYGYTF	TGTGCCAGCAGTTTGACTCGGGGGGACTATGGCTACACCTTC
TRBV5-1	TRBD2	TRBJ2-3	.	CASSLRGLAGGSTDTQYF	TGCGCCAGCAGCTTGCGAGGACTAGCGGGAGGGAGCACAGATACGCAGTATTTT
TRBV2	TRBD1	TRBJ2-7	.	CASRSTGGGYEQYF	TGTGCCAGCAGGTCCACAGGGGGCGGTTACGAGCAGTACTTC
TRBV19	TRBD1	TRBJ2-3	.	CASSIRQGVEFSTDTQYF	TGTGCCAGTAGTATCCGACAGGGCGTCGAGTTCAGCACAGATACGCAGTATTTT
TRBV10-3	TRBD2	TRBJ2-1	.	CAISDPGLAGGYEQFF	TGTGCCATCAGTGACCCTGGACTAGCGGGAGGATATGAGCAGTTCTTC
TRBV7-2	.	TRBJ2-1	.	CASSQGMDEQFF	TGTGCCAGCAGCCAGGGGATGGATGAGCAGTTCTTC
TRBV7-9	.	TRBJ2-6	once	CASTSTSGANVLTF	TGTGCCAGCACCTCAACTTCTGGGGCCAACGTCCTGACTTTC
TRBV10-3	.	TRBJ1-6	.	CAISESEGGSPLHF	TGTGCCATCAGTGAGTCGGAGGGAGGTTCACCCCTCCACTTT
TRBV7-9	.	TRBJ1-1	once	CASSLTRNTEAFF	TGTGCCAGCAGCCTTACGAGAAACACTGAAGCTTTCTTT
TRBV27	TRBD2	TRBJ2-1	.	CASSLEAGGPYEQFF	TGTGCCAGCAGTTTAGAAGCGGGAGGGCCTTATGAGCAGTTCTTC
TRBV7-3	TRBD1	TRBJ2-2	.	CASSPSGQGAGELFF	TGTGCCAGCAGCCCCTCCGGACAGGGAGCTGGGGAGCTGTTTTTT
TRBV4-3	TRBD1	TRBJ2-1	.	CASSPEFPGQSYNEQFF	TGCGCCAGCAGCCCGGAATTTCCGGGACAGTCCTACAATGAGCAGTTCTTC
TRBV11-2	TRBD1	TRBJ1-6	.	CASSSRDRASPLHF	TGTGCCAGCAGCTCGCGGGACAGGGCATCACCCCTCCACTTT
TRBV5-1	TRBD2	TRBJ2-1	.	CASRIAGGTLGEQFF	TGCGCCAGCAGGATAGCGGGAGGTACTTTAGGTGAGCAGTTCTTC
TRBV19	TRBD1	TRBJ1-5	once	CASSIGQGFNQPQHF	TGTGCCAGTAGTATTGGACAGGGGTTCAATCAGCCCCAGCATTTT
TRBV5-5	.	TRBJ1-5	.	CASRPREGERASNQPQHF	TGTGCCAGCAGACCCAGGGAGGGGGAGCGGGCTAGCAATCAGCCCCAGCATTTT
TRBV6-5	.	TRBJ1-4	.	CASMKGGGEKLFF	TGTGCCAGCATGAAGGGAGGTGGTGAAAAACTGTTTTTT
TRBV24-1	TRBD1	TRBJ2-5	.	CATMDRAKETQYF	TGTGCCACCATGGACAGGGCTAAAGAGACCCAGTACTTC
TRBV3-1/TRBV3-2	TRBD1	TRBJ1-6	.	CASSHRDSINSPLHF	TGTGCCAGCAGCCACCGGGACAGCATAAATTCACCCCTCCACTTT
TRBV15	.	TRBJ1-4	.	CATSRGERNEKLFF	TGTGCCACCAGCAGAGGCGAGAGGAATGAAAAACTGTTTTTT
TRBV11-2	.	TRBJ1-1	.	CASSLGARRAEAFF	TGTGCCAGCAGCTTGGGGGCCCGAAGAGCTGAAGCTTTCTTT
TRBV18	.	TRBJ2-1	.	CASSPFVRQGGNEQFF	TGTGCCAGCTCACCCTTTGTCCGGCAGGGGGGAAATGAGCAGTTCTTC
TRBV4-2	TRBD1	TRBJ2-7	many	CASSQASGQGSGQQYF	TGTGCCAGCAGCCAAGCATCCGGACAGGGATCTGGGCAGCAGTACTTC
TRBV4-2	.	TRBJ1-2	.	CASSQRDTRYGYTF	TGTGCCAGCAGCCAGCGAGACACTAGGTATGGCTACACCTTC
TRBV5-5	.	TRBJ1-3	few	CASSFNIHSGNTIYF	TGTGCCAGCAGCTTTAACATACACTCTGGAAACACCATATATTTT
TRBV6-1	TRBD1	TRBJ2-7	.	CASSGGGQVSSYEQYF	TGTGCCAGCAGTGGCGGCGGACAGGTCAGCTCCTACGAGCAGTACTTC
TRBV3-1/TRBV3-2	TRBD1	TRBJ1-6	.	CASSQTGGAVNSPLHF	TGTGCCAGCAGCCAAACAGGGGGCGCGGTCAATTCACCCCTCCACTTT
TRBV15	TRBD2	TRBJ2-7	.	CATSRGSSGGIYEQYF	TGTGCCACCAGCCGAGGTTCTAGCGGGGGAATCTACGAGCAGTACTTC
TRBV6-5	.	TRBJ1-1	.	CATSLRTDAWLAFF	TGTGCCACCAGCCTCCGGACAGATGCGTGGTTGGCTTTCTTT
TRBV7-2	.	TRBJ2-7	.	CASSLEGAGGLEQYF	TGTGCCAGCAGCTTAGAGGGGGCGGGAGGTCTCGAGCAGTACTTC
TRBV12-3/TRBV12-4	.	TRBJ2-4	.	CASSLAGMNIQYF	TGTGCCAGCAGTTTAGCCGGGATGAACATTCAGTACTTC
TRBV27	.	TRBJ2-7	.	CASRMGRGLYEQYF	TGTGCCAGCCGAATGGGTAGGGGGTTATACGAGCAGTACTTC
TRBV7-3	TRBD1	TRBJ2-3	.	CASSLQGARTDTQYF	TGTGCCAGCAGCTTACAGGGGGCGCGGACAGATACGCAGTATTTT
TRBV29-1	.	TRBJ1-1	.	CSVLGGVLNTEAFF	TGCAGCGTCCTTGGGGGGGTCCTGAACACTGAAGCTTTCTTT
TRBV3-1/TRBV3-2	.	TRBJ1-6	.	CASSQGGLNSPLHF	TGTGCCAGCAGCCAAGGGGGGCTGAATTCACCCCTCCACTTT
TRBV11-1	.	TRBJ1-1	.	CASSKEQGSMNTEAFF	TGTGCCAGCAGCAAAGAACAGGGAAGTATGAACACTGAAGCTTTCTTT
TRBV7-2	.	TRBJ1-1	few	CASSLATASGTEAFF	TGTGCCAGCAGCTTAGCTACGGCGTCGGGTACTGAAGCTTTCTTT
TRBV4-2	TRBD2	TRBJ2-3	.	CASSSWGTSGTDTQYF	TGTGCCAGCAGTTCGTGGGGGACTAGCGGGACAGATACGCAGTATTTT
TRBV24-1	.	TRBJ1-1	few	CATSDPLTGEAFF	TGTGCCACCAGTGACCCTCTGACAGGTGAAGCTTTCTTT
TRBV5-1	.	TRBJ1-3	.	CASSVSGPSGNTIYF	TGCGCCAGCAGCGTATCTGGGCCCTCTGGAAACACCATATATTTT
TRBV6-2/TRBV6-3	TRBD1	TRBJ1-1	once	CASSGQGARTEAFF	TGTGCCAGCAGTGGACAGGGGGCGCGGACTGAAGCTTTCTTT
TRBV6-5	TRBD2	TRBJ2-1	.	CASSYGGRADNEQFF	TGTGCCAGCAGTTACGGCGGGAGGGCCGACAATGAGCAGTTCTTC
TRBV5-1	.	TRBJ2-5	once	CASSASGWETQYF	TGCGCCAGCAGCGCTTCAGGGTGGGAGACCCAGTACTTC
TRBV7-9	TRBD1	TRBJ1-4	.	CASSGTGETEKLFF	TGTGCCAGCAGCGGGACAGGGGAAACGGAAAAACTGTTTTTT